The 22 T cell receptor beta chains presented below share a single source sample, sequenced in a study of shared clonotypes between healthy human individuals. The table came from immunoSEQ multiplex PCR; TCRdb's copy has only in-frame clones and leaves some out. The sample yields about 1 million clones, around 74% seen once. Sequencing was carried out using memory CD4+ T cells sorted from blood. The subset here: CD45RA-negative fraction. Receptor source: a man between 18 and 29 years old in good health.

Note on this clone: The same CDR3 arises from other DNA sequences in this sample as well. The chain is built from TRBV18 and TRBJ1-1, with D uncertain. This CDR3 has 14 amino acids. The germline V gene encodes CDR1 KGHSH and CDR2 LQKENI. Trimming left V 2 bases short and J 1 base short, with 8 bases between. This CDR3 is CASSPGGANTEAFF. In DNA, the CDR3 is TGTGCCAGCTCACCAGGAGGAGCGAACACTGAAGCTTTCTTT. The entire variable domain, with the rest obtained from reference TRBV18 and TRBJ1-1, is as follows: NAGVMQNPRHLVRRRGQEARLRCSPMKGHSHVYWYRQLPEEGLKFMVYLQKENIIDESGMPKERFSAEFPKEGPSILRIQQVVRGDSAAYFCASSPGGANTEAFFGQGTRLTVV.

The chain has TRBV10-3 and TRBJ1-5; D may be TRBD1 (5 bases). CDR1 is ENHRY, CDR2 SYGVKD, per germline. The CDR3 sequence is 14 residues long. The V gene lost 6 bases and the J gene lost 5 bases, with 14 bases spanning the gap. The CDR3 reads CAISQTEGDQPQHF. The CDR3 bases are TGTGCCATCAGCCAGACAGAAGGCGATCAGCCCCAGCATTTT.

The rearrangement joins TRBV5-1 to TRBJ1-3; D not certain. CDR3 length: 14 residues. Germline V gene lookup returns CDR1 SGHRS and CDR2 YFSETQ. The V and J ends lost 4 bases and 0 bases respectively, with 8 bases between them. The CDR3 loop is CASSLSFSGNTIYF. The CDR3 nucleotides are TGCGCCAGCAGCCTTAGTTTCTCTGGAAACACCATATATTTT.

The genes are TRBV11-3 and TRBJ2-1; TRBD2 matches at 9 bases. The CDR3 is 15 residues long. Germline V gives CDR1 SGHNT, CDR2 YENEEA. The J segment lost 3 bases and the V segment lost 6 bases, leaving 6 bases of the junction unmatched. CDR3 residues: CASSQTSGGYNEQFF. The CDR3 region has the DNA TGTGCCAGCAGTCAGACTAGCGGAGGCTACAATGAGCAGTTCTTC. Full variable domain (missing parts from reference TRBV11-3 and TRBJ2-1): EAGVVQSPRYKIIEKKQPVAFWCNPISGHNTLYWYLQNLGQGPELLIRYENEEAVDDSQLPKDRFSAERLKGVDSTLKIQPAELGDSAVYLCASSQTSGGYNEQFFGPGTRLTVL.

The chain recombines TRBV25-1 with TRBJ2-2; D is possibly TRBD1 or TRBD2 (5 bases each). The CDR3 sequence is 16 residues long. Germline V lookup: CDR1 MGHDK, CDR2 SYGVNS. The V gene lost 4 bases and the J gene lost 1 base, with 13 bases spanning the gap. CDR3: CASSGGSFLNTGELFF. The CDR3 DNA follows: TGTGCCAGCAGTGGGGGGTCCTTTTTGAACACCGGGGAGCTGTTTTTT.

The chain links TRBV5-6 to TRBJ1-2; the D is unclear. The V end was cut by 4 bases, the J end by 7 bases, with 14 bases between. The CDR3 is 13 residues long. The germline V gene has CDR1 SGHDT and CDR2 YYEEEE. Here the CDR3 DNA reads TGTGCCAGCAGCCCTCCCCGGGTTTCTGGCTACACCTTC. It codes for CASSPPRVSGYTF.

This clone was found many times. The chain uses TRBV5-4 and TRBJ1-4; maybe TRBD1 (6 bases). Germline values: CDR1 SGHNT, CDR2 YYREEE (reference sequence). CDR3 length: 13 amino acids. V shed 1 base and J shed 5 bases, with 6 bases lying between them. The chain's CDR3 is CASSLTGNEKLFF. The DNA of the CDR3 is TGTGCCAGCAGCTTGACAGGGAATGAAAAACTGTTTTTT.

The V and J genes are TRBV5-6 and TRBJ2-7; D uncertain. CDR1 and CDR2 (germline): SGHDT, YYEEEE. V gave up 2 bases and J gave up 1 base, with 10 bases separating them. The CDR3 has 14 amino acids. CDR3 amino acids: CASSFRGKSYEQYF. CDR3 DNA sequence: TGTGCCAGCAGCTTTCGAGGAAAATCCTACGAGCAGTACTTC.

The rearrangement joins TRBV2 to TRBJ1-5; 8 nucleotides agree with TRBD1. CDR1 is SNHLY and CDR2 is FYNNEI in the germline V gene. V trimming: 6 bases; J trimming: 2 bases; junction bases outside the gene matches: 6. The CDR3 loop spans 15 amino acids. CDR3 residues: CASSSGGFGNQPQHF. CDR3 DNA sequence: TGTGCCAGCAGCTCAGGGGGCTTTGGCAATCAGCCCCAGCATTTT.

To note about this clone: This same CDR3 is encoded by further DNA sequences in the sample. The rearrangement uses TRBV19 and TRBJ1-4, with 9 bases identical to TRBD1. CDR3 length: 14 amino acids. The germline gives CDR1 LNHDA, CDR2 SQIVND (reference sequence). V lost 4 bases, J lost 7 bases, and 4 bases stayed unmatched. This CDR3 is CASSNRGLGEKLFF. Written as DNA, the CDR3 is TGTGCCAGTAGTAACAGGGGGCTTGGTGAAAAACTGTTTTTT. Complete variable domain (other parts from reference TRBV19 and TRBJ1-4): DGGITQSPKYLFRKEGQNVTLSCEQNLNHDAMYWYRQDPGQGLRLIYYSQIVNDFQKGDIAEGYSVSREKKESFPLTVTSAQKNPTAFYLCASSNRGLGEKLFFGSGTQLSVL.

The J gene is TRBJ2-2, the V gene TRBV5-1, with D unresolved. The ends were cut back, 3 bases at V and 0 bases at J, with 9 bases in the middle. The germline gives CDR1 SGHRS, CDR2 YFSETQ. This CDR3 region has 15 residues. The CDR3 sequence is CASSWVGSNTGELFF. DNA for the CDR3: TGCGCCAGCAGCTGGGTGGGGTCGAACACCGGGGAGCTGTTTTTT.

The table lists this clone with many counts. The sample holds other DNA sequences that translate to the same CDR3. V and J are TRBV20-1 and TRBJ2-5; D remains ambiguous. The CDR3 extends over 10 amino acids. The germline V gene has CDR1 DFQATT and CDR2 SNEGSKA (reference sequence). V was clipped by 2 bases and J by 5 bases, with 3 bases between them. DNA of the CDR3: TGCAGTGCTAGATTGGAGACCCAGTACTTC. It specifies CSARLETQYF.

The rearrangement links TRBV29-1 to TRBJ2-7, with 9 bases identical to TRBD2. V shed 6 bases, J shed 3 bases, and the junction held 6 bases outside the gene matches. The germline gives CDR1 SQVTM, CDR2 ANQGSEA. This CDR3 has 13 amino acids. The CDR3 region is CSVAGGTGYEQYF. The CDR3 DNA sequence: TGCAGCGTGGCGGGGGGGACCGGCTACGAGCAGTACTTC.

A word on this clone: Distinct nucleotide sequences in the sample also encode this CDR3. The rearrangement uses TRBV10-3 and TRBJ2-3; D uncertain. Germline V lookup: CDR1 ENHRY, CDR2 SYGVKD. Trimming stripped 0 bases from V and 2 bases from J, with 6 bases between. This CDR3 region has 14 residues. The CDR3 DNA reads as TGTGCCATCAGTGAGTCCCTGTCCACAGATACGCAGTATTTT. It encodes CAISESLSTDTQYF.

V and J are TRBV14 and TRBJ1-3, with D hard to call. Trimming removed 1 base at V and 5 bases at J, with 6 bases between. The germline gives CDR1 SGHDN, CDR2 FVKESK. The CDR3 has 13 residues. CDR3 bases: TGTGCCAGCAGCCAAGTACACAGAAACACCATATATTTT. It translates to CASSQVHRNTIYF.

This clone has a count of ten or more. This chain uses TRBV5-1 with TRBJ1-3; D may be TRBD1 (5 bases). Trimming shortened V by 4 bases and J by 3 bases, and 17 bases separated the two germline ends. The CDR3 loop spans 16 amino acids. The germline V gene encodes CDR1 SGHRS and CDR2 YFSETQ. The CDR3 bases are TGCGCCAGCAGCGCAGCTCCGGGGCGTGATGGAAACACCATATATTTT. Translating gives CASSAAPGRDGNTIYF.

V usage is TRBV27 and J usage is TRBJ2-7; D not resolved. The V end lost 6 bases, the J end lost 3 bases, and 18 bases lay between the germline ends. This CDR3 is built from 15 residues. CDR1 is MNHEY, CDR2 SMNVEV, per germline (reference sequence). DNA of the CDR3: TGTGCCAGCAGCCCTCAGCGATCGAACCACTACGAGCAGTACTTC. The encoded protein is CASSPQRSNHYEQYF.

The rearrangement uses TRBV7-9 and TRBJ2-3, with 12 bases matching TRBD2. The junction had 7 bases not matched to a gene; V was cut back by 4 bases and J by 5 bases. Germline values: CDR1 SEHNR, CDR2 FQNEAQ (reference sequence). This CDR3 has 16 amino acids. The CDR3 sequence: CASSSTKGLAGDTQYF. In nucleotides, the CDR3 is TGTGCCAGCAGCTCAACAAAGGGACTAGCGGGAGATACGCAGTATTTT.

The chain recombines TRBV7-8 with TRBJ2-5; D ambiguous. V was pared by 2 bases and J by 4 bases, with 5 bases between. The CDR3 is made up of 12 amino acids. Germline assignment: CDR1 SGHVS and CDR2 FQNEAQ. The CDR3 coding sequence is TGTGCCAGCAGCTTAAGTCGAGAGACCCAGTACTTC. Its protein is CASSLSRETQYF. Full variable domain (rest looked up from reference TRBV7-8 and TRBJ2-5): GAGVSQSPRYKVAKRGQDVALRCDPISGHVSLFWYQQALGQGPEFLTYFQNEAQLDKSGLPSDRFFAERPEGSVSTLKIQRTQQEDSAVYLCASSLSRETQYFGPGTRLLVL.

The V gene is TRBV18, the J gene TRBJ2-7; possibly TRBD2 for D (6 bases). The CDR3 is 17 amino acids. The V gene's germline CDR1 is KGHSH and CDR2 LQKENI. Between the trimmed V and J ends, which lost 0 bases and 4 bases, there was a span of 19 bases. The CDR3: CASSPPVTSGEWYEQYF. CDR3 nucleotide sequence: TGTGCCAGCTCACCACCCGTAACCTCGGGGGAATGGTACGAGCAGTACTTC.

The chain links TRBV7-8 to TRBJ2-7; TRBD1 agrees at 8 bases. This CDR3 comprises 14 residues. The V segment lost 5 bases and the J segment 2 bases; nucleotides outside the gene matches: 5. Germline V gene sequence: CDR1 SGHVS, CDR2 FQNEAQ. For the CDR3, the DNA is TGTGCCAGCAGCACGGGACAGGAGCCCTACGAGCAGTACTTC. This translates into CASSTGQEPYEQYF.

The J gene is TRBJ1-4, the V gene TRBV6-1; D may be TRBD1 (6 bases). Germline V gene data show CDR1 as MNHNS and CDR2 as SASEGT. Trimming took 4 bases from V and 7 from J, leaving 16 bases between them. This CDR3 comprises 15 residues. CDR3 sequence reads: CASSVTGTRSEKLFF. The CDR3 coding sequence is TGTGCCAGCAGTGTCACAGGGACCAGGAGTGAAAAACTGTTTTTT.